One and the same sample provided the 28 T cell receptor beta chains below, sequenced in a study of blood T cells in healthy people across ages. The use of a sample-barcoded 5' primer and a J-beta primer mix characterized a second PCR of roughly 7 to 11 cycles. TCRdb re-called the 5' RACE reads through MiXCR, storing one row per CDR3 protein. In the table there are 920,000 or so distinct CDR3 sequences, around 43% of which are singletons. Sequenced material: blood. The receptors originated from a woman aged 60 to 75 in good health.

In this sample, this clonotype turned up a few times. The chain has TRBV5-1 and TRBJ2-5; D perhaps matches TRBD1 (5 bases). Germline V gene sequence: CDR1 SGHRS, CDR2 YFSETQ. This CDR3 has 17 amino acids. V lost 4 bases, J lost 4 bases, and 23 bases lay in between. CDR3 loop: CASSATDPGSSRETQYF. In DNA, the CDR3 is TGCGCCAGCAGCGCGACAGACCCAGGCAGTAGCCGAGAGACCCAGTACTTC.

This clonotype was found a few times. The rearrangement uses TRBV25-1 and TRBJ2-4, with 7 bases matching TRBD1. The end of the DNA fits TRBJ2-7 better, so the J call may be wrong. CDR1 and CDR2 from the germline V gene are MGHDK and SYGVNS. CDR3 length: 13 residues. CDR3 residues: CASSRGLGYEQYF. In DNA, the CDR3 is TGTGCCAGCAGCAGGGGGTTGGGCTACGAGCAGTACTTC.

The V call is TRBV6-2 or TRBV6-3, the J call TRBJ2-2, with D possibly TRBD2 on 5 matching bases. From germline, CDR1 is MNHEY and CDR2 SVGEGT. This CDR3 region has 13 residues. Deletions cut 5 bases from V and 5 bases from J, with 9 bases between. In DNA form, the CDR3 reads TGTGCCAGCAGTGTAACTAGGACCGGGGAGCTGTTTTTT. It specifies CASSVTRTGELFF.

The chain has TRBV25-1 and TRBJ2-1, with 8 positions matching TRBD2. Germline loops: CDR1 MGHDK, CDR2 SYGVNS. This CDR3 is built from 15 residues. V lost 3 bases, J lost 4 bases, and 5 bases stayed unmatched. DNA for the CDR3: TGTGCCAGCAGTGACCAGCGGGAGCTGTACAATGAGCAGTTCTTC. Translation: CASSDQRELYNEQFF. Full variable domain (remainder filled in from reference TRBV25-1 and TRBJ2-1): EADIYQTPRYLVIGTGKKITLECSQTMGHDKMYWYQQDPGMELHLIHYSYGVNSTEKGDLSSESTVSRIRTEHFPLTLESARPSHTSQYLCASSDQRELYNEQFFGPGTRLTVL.

V usage is TRBV7-9 and J usage is TRBJ2-4; TRBD1 might be the D (5 bases). The DNA end is more similar to TRBJ2-7, so the J call may be wrong. The CDR3 runs to 12 residues. Germline V gene lookup returns CDR1 SEHNR and CDR2 FQNEAQ (reference sequence). The CDR3 is CASSQDIDEQYF. The CDR3 bases are TGTGCCAGCAGCCAGGACATCGACGAGCAGTACTTC.

This clonotype has just one count. The J gene is TRBJ2-7, the V gene TRBV9; 16 bases map to TRBD2. The end of the DNA is better explained by TRBJ2-5, so the J call may be wrong. This CDR3 is 17 amino acids long. CDR1 SGDLS and CDR2 YYNGEE come from the germline V gene. CDR3 nucleotide sequence: TGTGCCAGCAGCGAGGGACTAGCGGGAGGGCCGGAGGCGACCCAGTACTTC. Protein product: CASSEGLAGGPEATQYF.

The chain uses TRBV29-1 and TRBJ2-5, with D possibly matching TRBD1 (7 bases). V lost 5 bases, J lost 3 bases, and 16 bases lay in between. Germline CDR1 SQVTM, CDR2 ANQGSEA. The CDR3 has 14 amino acids. This CDR3 is CSVSPGGTKETQYF. CDR3 sequence (DNA): TGCAGCGTTTCACCAGGGGGGACAAAAGAGACCCAGTACTTC. The whole variable domain, filled in from reference TRBV29-1 and TRBJ2-5, reads SAVISQKPSRDICQRGTSLTIQCQVDSQVTMMFWYRQQPGQSLTLIATANQGSEATYESGFVIDKFPISRPNLTFSTLTVSNMSPEDSSIYLCSVSPGGTKETQYFGPGTRLLVL.

This clonotype showed up just a few times. V gene TRBV29-1 combines with J gene TRBJ2-3; D uncertain. Trimming pared 3 bases from V and 6 bases from J, leaving 16 bases between. Germline loops: CDR1 SQVTM, CDR2 ANQGSEA. The CDR3 extends over 14 amino acids. CDR3 sequence reads: CSVDWYQMGDTQYF. The CDR3 region has the DNA TGCAGCGTTGATTGGTATCAAATGGGGGATACGCAGTATTTT.

The chain uses TRBV6-5 and TRBJ2-4, with TRBD1 matching 7 bases. The end of the DNA is better explained by TRBJ2-5, so the J call may be wrong. This CDR3 contains 13 residues. Looked up from germline, CDR1 is MNHEY and CDR2 is SVGAGI. In DNA form, the CDR3 reads TGTGCCAGCGGTCTGAGGGGGCGGGAGACCCAGTACTTC. Translation: CASGLRGRETQYF.

The chain employs TRBV10-1 and TRBJ2-1; D unclear. CDR3 length: 15 amino acids. Trimming shortened V by 0 bases and J by 5 bases, and 11 bases separated the two germline ends. The germline gives CDR1 WNHNN, CDR2 SYGVQD (reference sequence). Here the CDR3 reads CASSESIRRHNEQFF. The CDR3 DNA reads as TGCGCCAGCAGTGAGTCTATCAGGCGCCACAATGAGCAGTTCTTC.

This clonotype was detected a few times. The CDR3 DNA reads TGTGCCAGCAGCCAGGTCCCCCAACAGGATACGCAGTATTTT. Residues: CASSQVPQQDTQYF. The chain has TRBV5-5 and TRBJ2-3; the D is unclear. Germline CDR1 SGHKS, CDR2 YYEKEE (reference sequence). This CDR3 is built from 14 residues. Trimming pared 4 bases from V and 6 bases from J, leaving 15 bases between.

V usage is TRBV2 and J usage is TRBJ2-5; 7 nucleotides match TRBD2. The CDR3 extends over 14 amino acids. Germline CDR1 reads SNHLY; CDR2 reads FYNNEI. Trimming cost V 1 base and J 4 bases; bases outside gene matches: 3. CDR3 sequence reads: CASSEGGGRETQYF. DNA of the CDR3: TGTGCCAGCAGTGAAGGGGGCGGGAGAGAGACCCAGTACTTC.

This clonotype was observed a few times. The V call is TRBV6-5, the J call TRBJ1-1, with a tentative D call TRBD1 (6 bases). Per the germline V gene, CDR1 is MNHEY and CDR2 is SVGAGI. Trimming removed 4 bases from V and 0 bases from J, with 15 bases in between. CDR3 length: 16 residues. CDR3 region: CASSLAGHHMNTEAFF. CDR3 coding DNA: TGTGCCAGCAGTTTAGCGGGACACCACATGAACACTGAAGCTTTCTTT.

This clonotype was seen more than once but under ten times. The CDR3: CASSRRGSSDEQYF. The DNA of the CDR3 is TGTGCCAGCAGCCGAAGGGGGAGTTCGGACGAGCAGTACTTC. This chain links TRBV7-3 with TRBJ2-7, with TRBD1 as a possible D gene (6 bases). The V end lost 5 bases, the J end lost 5 bases, and 16 bases lay between the germline ends. The germline gives CDR1 SGHTA, CDR2 FQGTGA. The CDR3 runs to 14 residues.

A few counts support this clonotype. V gene TRBV7-9 combines with J gene TRBJ2-1; the match to TRBD2 covers 7 bases. The CDR3 is 17 residues long. Germline CDR1 reads SEHNR; CDR2 reads FQNEAQ (reference sequence). Losses at the gene ends were 5 bases for V and 0 bases for J; bases not matched to a gene: 10. The CDR3 protein is CASSTPPGGGSYNEQFF. The CDR3 DNA reads as TGTGCCAGCAGCACTCCCCCCGGCGGGGGCTCCTACAATGAGCAGTTCTTC.

The rearrangement uses TRBV2 and TRBJ2-3, with TRBD2 identical over 7 bases. The trim removed 4 bases at V and 6 bases at J, leaving 7 bases unmatched. Germline V gene lookup returns CDR1 SNHLY and CDR2 FYNNEI. This CDR3 has 14 amino acids. CDR3 protein: CASSAAGAGDTQYF. The DNA for the CDR3 is TGTGCCAGCAGTGCGGCGGGAGCGGGGGATACGCAGTATTTT.

The chain couples TRBV27 to TRBJ1-5; D gene ambiguous. CDR3 length: 14 residues. CDR1 is MNHEY and CDR2 is SMNVEV in the germline V gene (reference sequence). Trimming left V 1 base short and J 6 bases short, with 10 bases between. The CDR3 bases are TGTGCCAGCAGTTTATATCCTCGGGGTCAGCCCCAGCATTTT. This translates into CASSLYPRGQPQHF.

V usage is TRBV6-6 and J usage is TRBJ2-7; possibly TRBD1 for D (5 bases). The CDR3 totals 14 residues. Germline CDR1 MNHNY, CDR2 SVGAGI (reference sequence). V shed 6 bases and J shed 1 base, with 13 bases lying between them. The CDR3 DNA reads TGTGCCAGCAGCGCTTTTAGGGGTTCCTACGAGCAGTACTTC. Its protein is CASSAFRGSYEQYF.

V usage is TRBV28 and J usage is TRBJ2-7, with 8 bases identical to TRBD1. V lost 6 bases to trimming and J lost 2 bases; unmatched junction nucleotides: 6. This CDR3 has 14 amino acids. Germline V gene data show CDR1 as MDHEN and CDR2 as SYDVKM. In DNA, the CDR3 is TGTGCCAGCAGCCCGGACAGGGAGGCCTACGAGCAGTACTTC. It is translated as CASSPDREAYEQYF.

The V and J genes are TRBV7-9 and TRBJ2-1, with no clear D. The CDR3 loop spans 13 amino acids. V was trimmed by 3 bases and J by 6 bases, leaving 9 bases between them. The V gene's germline CDR1 is SEHNR and CDR2 FQNEAQ (reference sequence). CDR3 sequence (DNA): TGTGCCAGCAGCTTGCTAGGGTCCAATGAGCAGTTCTTC. Translated, it gives CASSLLGSNEQFF. Complete variable domain (other parts from reference TRBV7-9 and TRBJ2-1): DTGVSQNPRHKITKRGQNVTFRCDPISEHNRLYWYRQTLGQGPEFLTYFQNEAQLEKSRLLSDRFSAERPKGSFSTLEIQRTEQGDSAMYLCASSLLGSNEQFFGPGTRLTVL.

The chain uses TRBV7-9 and TRBJ2-1; D unresolved. V dropped 4 bases and J dropped 4 bases, with 20 bases sitting between them. The V gene's germline CDR1 is SEHNR and CDR2 FQNEAQ (reference sequence). CDR3 length: 17 amino acids. For the CDR3, the DNA is TGTGCCAGCAGCTCACCCCGCGGAGTAGCAGAATACAATGAGCAGTTCTTC. Translating it yields CASSSPRGVAEYNEQFF.

J is TRBJ2-1 and V is TRBV4-1; TRBD2 matches at 10 bases. Unmatched junction bases numbered 4, after V lost 4 bases and J lost 7 bases. The CDR3 covers 14 residues. Germline V lookup: CDR1 MGHRA, CDR2 YSYEKL. CDR3 nucleotide sequence: TGCGCCAGCAGCCTAAAGACTAGCGGGAATGAGCAGTTCTTC. Translating it yields CASSLKTSGNEQFF.

With respect to this clonotype: Mismatch with germline at one junction end may stem from a read error. The rearrangement joins TRBV4-2 to TRBJ2-7; tentative D call: TRBD1 (6 bases). The CDR3 totals 14 residues. The V gene's germline CDR1 is LGHNA and CDR2 YNFKEQ. DNA of the CDR3: TGTGCCAGCAACCAAGCCGGGACACAATACGAGCAGTACTTC. Its translation: CASNQAGTQYEQYF.

This clonotype was counted only a few times. The J gene is TRBJ2-1, the V gene TRBV10-3; D unresolved. The CDR3 is made up of 15 amino acids. CDR1 and CDR2 (germline): ENHRY, SYGVKD. Deletions cut 6 bases from V and 3 bases from J, with 15 bases between. The CDR3: CAISGDRPNYNEQFF. The CDR3 coding sequence is TGTGCCATCAGCGGCGATCGGCCGAACTACAATGAGCAGTTCTTC.

This clonotype was recorded a few times. The chain is built from TRBV29-1 and TRBJ2-1, with TRBD2 matching over 10 bases. The CDR3 extends over 14 amino acids. J lost 7 bases, V lost 3 bases, and 6 bases had no gene match. Germline CDR1 is SQVTM and CDR2 is ANQGSEA. In DNA form, the CDR3 reads TGCAGCGTTGACGGGCTAGCGGGAGAGAATGAGCAGTTCTTC. This codes for CSVDGLAGENEQFF.

A few counts support this clonotype. Mismatch with germline at one junction end may stem from a read error. The V call is TRBV6-1, the J call TRBJ2-5; 7 positions agree with TRBD2. Looked up from germline, CDR1 is MNHNS and CDR2 is SASEGT. CDR3 length: 15 residues. The CDR3 region is CASSQAGPPQETQYF. For the CDR3, the DNA is TGTGCCAGCAGTCAAGCGGGACCCCCTCAAGAGACCCAGTACTTC.

As for this clonotype: It may be a read error: a sequence one base away is much more abundant. The chain combines TRBV6-2 or TRBV6-3 with TRBJ2-7, with 8 bases that match TRBD1. The CDR3 is made up of 17 amino acids. The junction had 10 bases not matched to a gene; V was cut back by 2 bases and J by 1 base. CDR1 and CDR2 from the germline V gene are MNHEY and SVGEGT. The CDR3 nucleotides are TGTGCCAGCAGTTACCCTAGACAGGGGACAATTTCCTACGAGCAGTACTTC. This translates into CASSYPRQGTISYEQYF.

This CDR3 reads CSARVRGTVSYEQYF. CDR3 nucleotide sequence: TGCAGTGCTAGAGTGCGGGGCACGGTGTCCTACGAGCAGTACTTC. The chain is built from TRBV20-1 and TRBJ2-7, with D perhaps TRBD2 (6 bases). The V end lost 1 base, the J end lost 1 base, and 14 bases lay between the germline ends. Germline V gene data show CDR1 as DFQATT and CDR2 as SNEGSKA (reference sequence). This CDR3 spans 15 amino acids.